This T cell receptor (beta chain) comes out of a study of patients and donors after allogeneic stem cell transplantation. The CDR3 has 18 amino acids. Germline CDR1 is ENHRY and CDR2 is SYGVKD. The V and J ends lost 5 bases and 4 bases, in that order; junction bases with no gene match: 13. In TCRdb, the RT-PCR reads were re-called with MiXCR into one record per CDR3 protein. The table has over 350,000 distinct CDR3 sequences, roughly 17% seen once. This clonotype turned up a few times. The rearrangement joins TRBV10-3 to TRBJ2-1; 11 positions agree with TRBD2. The sample consisted of blood, either unsorted or a sorted T cell fraction (not recorded which). The sequence derives from a human donor who was either an allogeneic HSCT recipient or a stem cell or donor lymphocyte infusion donor (not recorded which). It is not recorded whose cells these are; they may come from a transplant donor. The chain's CDR3 is CAISLLAGARMVYNEQFF. The DNA for the CDR3 is TGTGCCATCAGTTTACTAGCGGGAGCACGTATGGTTTACAATGAGCAGTTCTTC.